These 28 T cell receptor beta chains originate from one sample sequenced in a study of blood T cell repertoires in COVID-19. TCRdb's copy holds only in-frame clones and misses some; the assay was immunoSEQ multiplex PCR. The sample records around 280,000 clones, 90% being singletons. Source material: PBMCs or T cells enriched from blood (not recorded which). The source of these receptors is a woman aged 18 to 35 with acute COVID-19.

V gene TRBV18 combines with J gene TRBJ1-2, with TRBD1 matching 7 bases. The trim removed 3 bases at V and 8 bases at J, leaving 18 bases unmatched. Per the germline V gene, CDR1 is KGHSH and CDR2 is LQKENI. The CDR3 loop spans 17 amino acids. CDR3 coding DNA: TGTGCCAGCTCACCCCCGGCGAGGGGGCGGTTGTTGGAAGGCTACACCTTC. As protein: CASSPPARGRLLEGYTF.

The chain uses TRBV7-9 and TRBJ2-3; 8 nucleotides match TRBD2. Germline CDR1 is SEHNR and CDR2 is FQNEAQ (reference sequence). Losses at the gene ends were 2 bases for V and 4 bases for J; bases not matched to a gene: 8. The CDR3 loop spans 16 amino acids. CDR3 region: CASSLISGSASDTQYF. CDR3 sequence (DNA): TGTGCCAGCAGCTTAATAAGCGGGAGCGCCTCAGATACGCAGTATTTT. Looking up the rest from reference TRBV7-9 and TRBJ2-3 gives the full variable domain: DTGVSQNPRHKITKRGQNVTFRCDPISEHNRLYWYRQTLGQGPEFLTYFQNEAQLEKSRLLSDRFSAERPKGSFSTLEIQRTEQGDSAMYLCASSLISGSASDTQYFGPGTRLTVL.

This rearrangement joins TRBV11-2 to TRBJ2-7; 7 bases match TRBD2. V shed 0 bases and J 2 bases; nucleotides not matched to a gene: 4. The CDR3 spans 15 residues. Per the germline V gene, CDR1 is SGHAT and CDR2 is FQNNGV. This CDR3 is CASSLESGVPYEQYF. As DNA, the CDR3 is TGTGCCAGCAGCTTAGAGAGCGGGGTCCCCTACGAGCAGTACTTC.

This sequence joins TRBV7-9 and TRBJ2-3; D may be TRBD1 (6 bases). Germline V gene lookup returns CDR1 SEHNR and CDR2 FQNEAQ (reference sequence). CDR3 length: 15 residues. V dropped 1 base and J dropped 2 bases, with 10 bases sitting between them. Written as DNA, the CDR3 is TGTGCCAGCAGCTTAGAAGGACAGTTCACAGATACGCAGTATTTT. It encodes CASSLEGQFTDTQYF. Complete variable domain (other parts from reference TRBV7-9 and TRBJ2-3): DTGVSQNPRHKITKRGQNVTFRCDPISEHNRLYWYRQTLGQGPEFLTYFQNEAQLEKSRLLSDRFSAERPKGSFSTLEIQRTEQGDSAMYLCASSLEGQFTDTQYFGPGTRLTVL.

The V and J genes are TRBV5-5 and TRBJ2-7; 9 bases map to TRBD1. The CDR3 runs 14 residues. Trimming removed 4 bases from V and 6 bases from J; junction bases left unmatched: 8. Germline CDR1 and CDR2: SGHKS and YYEKEE (reference sequence). The CDR3 bases are TGTGCCAGCAGCCTAAGGACAGGGGTGGGCGAGCAGTACTTC. Translated, it gives CASSLRTGVGEQYF.

V gene TRBV7-2 combines with J gene TRBJ1-5, with a possible D match to TRBD1 (5 bases). The CDR3 has 14 residues. The germline V and J ends were trimmed by 5 bases and 7 bases, with 15 bases remaining between them. Germline V CDR1 and CDR2: SGHTA, FQGNSA. This CDR3 reads CASSKGQLGQPQHF. The CDR3 region has the DNA TGTGCCAGCAGCAAGGGGCAGTTAGGCCAGCCCCAGCATTTT.

This chain joins TRBV25-1 and TRBJ1-6, with TRBD1 as a possible D gene (6 bases). In germline, CDR1 is MGHDK, CDR2 SYGVNS. The CDR3 extends over 16 amino acids. The V gene lost 3 bases and the J gene lost 4 bases, with 13 bases spanning the gap. The CDR3 spells CASSDVGQGYNSPLHF. The CDR3, as DNA: TGTGCCAGCAGTGATGTTGGCCAGGGGTATAATTCACCCCTCCACTTT.

V and J are TRBV18 and TRBJ2-3; 14 bases fit TRBD2. The CDR3 has 16 amino acids. Germline CDR1 reads KGHSH; CDR2 reads LQKENI. The junction had 3 bases not matched to a gene; V was cut back by 3 bases and J by 4 bases. In DNA form, the CDR3 reads TGTGCCAGCTCACCGACTAGCGGGAGGGCCTCAGATACGCAGTATTTT. Its protein product is CASSPTSGRASDTQYF.

The genes are TRBV6-1 and TRBJ1-5; the match to TRBD1 covers 7 bases. The CDR3 extends over 16 amino acids. With 2 bases clipped from V and 3 bases from J, the junction kept 7 bases outside the gene matches. CDR1 MNHNS and CDR2 SASEGT come from the germline V gene. The CDR3 DNA reads as TGTGCCAGCAGTGAACAACCGACAGGGTCCAATCAGCCCCAGCATTTT. Translated: CASSEQPTGSNQPQHF.

The chain recombines TRBV2 with TRBJ2-7; TRBD2 matches at 7 bases. This CDR3 comprises 15 residues. The germline gives CDR1 SNHLY, CDR2 FYNNEI. The V gene end was trimmed by 2 bases and the J gene end by 2 bases; junction bases not matched to a gene: 6. The DNA for the CDR3 is TGTGCCAGCAGTGAATGGGGGGGGAGCGCCTACGAGCAGTACTTC. Its protein product is CASSEWGGSAYEQYF.

This chain links TRBV5-6 with TRBJ1-3; D not certain. Germline-derived CDR1 and CDR2 are SGHDT and YYEEEE. This CDR3 is 14 amino acids long. V shed 5 bases and J shed 7 bases, with 16 bases lying between them. The CDR3 DNA follows: TGTGCCAGCAGGTCGGCAGGTTTCCGCAACACCATATATTTT. This sequence encodes CASRSAGFRNTIYF.

The table lists this clone with a count of one. The rearrangement links TRBV23-1 to TRBJ2-3, with 7 positions matching TRBD1. TRBV23-1 is an ORF, with its function uncertain. This CDR3 has 19 residues. The V gene end was trimmed by 0 bases and the J gene end by 0 bases; junction bases not matched to a gene: 12. The CDR3 DNA reads as TGCGCCAGCAGTCAATCGTGGGACAGAGAATTACAAAGCACAGATACGCAGTATTTT. It translates to CASSQSWDRELQSTDTQYF.

This clone was picked up a small number of times. The chain recombines TRBV6-6 with TRBJ2-6; D might be TRBD1 (6 bases). The V and J ends lost 5 bases and 0 bases respectively, with 20 bases between them. CDR1 and CDR2 (germline): MNHNY, SVGAGI (reference sequence). The CDR3 has 19 residues. The CDR3 here is CASSRSGRGSRSGANVLTF. DNA for the CDR3: TGTGCCAGCAGTCGGTCAGGCAGGGGCTCCCGCTCTGGGGCCAACGTCCTGACTTTC.

The chain uses TRBV7-9 and TRBJ2-7; 9 positions agree with TRBD1. Germline V gene lookup returns CDR1 SEHNR and CDR2 FQNEAQ (reference sequence). The CDR3 is 13 amino acids. V dropped 5 bases and J dropped 4; count of bases not matched to a gene: 3. Here the CDR3 DNA reads TGTGCCAGCAGCCGACAGGGGGGATACGAGCAGTACTTC. Translating gives CASSRQGGYEQYF. The full variable domain, its missing parts supplied by reference TRBV7-9 and TRBJ2-7, is DTGVSQNPRHKITKRGQNVTFRCDPISEHNRLYWYRQTLGQGPEFLTYFQNEAQLEKSRLLSDRFSAERPKGSFSTLEIQRTEQGDSAMYLCASSRQGGYEQYFGPGTRLTVT.

The chain is built from TRBV18 and TRBJ2-1; 10 nucleotides match TRBD2. Germline CDR1 KGHSH, CDR2 LQKENI. There are 13 residues in the CDR3. Trimming removed 2 bases from V and 8 bases from J; junction bases left unmatched: 0. The DNA for the CDR3 is TGTGCCAGCTCACCAAGCGGGAGGGATGAGCAGTTCTTC. This translates into CASSPSGRDEQFF.

The rearrangement uses TRBV30 and TRBJ1-5; 7 bases are shared with TRBD1. The CDR3 runs to 13 residues. Germline-derived CDR1 and CDR2 are GTSNPN and SVGIG (reference sequence). Trimming took 2 bases from V and 6 from J; bases not matched to a gene: 4. CDR3 in amino acids: CAWSYRGGQPQHF. For the CDR3, the DNA is TGTGCCTGGAGTTACAGGGGAGGTCAGCCCCAGCATTTT.

This sequence joins TRBV3-1 (or the pseudogene TRBV3-2) and TRBJ2-1; 8 nucleotides agree with TRBD2. The CDR3 has 16 amino acids. Trimming cost V 4 bases and J 6 bases; bases outside gene matches: 11. From germline, CDR1 is LGHDT and CDR2 YNNKEL (reference sequence). The CDR3 DNA follows: TGTGCCAGCAGCCTCGGTGTGGCGGGAGGCCTCAATGAGCAGTTCTTC. It codes for CASSLGVAGGLNEQFF.

The chain recombines TRBV6-6 with TRBJ2-5, with 9 bases that match TRBD1. Germline CDR1 MNHNY, CDR2 SVGAGI (reference sequence). This CDR3 spans 17 amino acids. Losses at the gene ends were 5 bases for V and 2 bases for J; bases not matched to a gene: 12. CDR3 amino acids: CASSPTRGTGLQETQYF. The CDR3 nucleotides are TGTGCCAGCAGTCCCACTAGGGGGACAGGGTTACAAGAGACCCAGTACTTC.

This chain joins TRBV24-1 and TRBJ2-3; TRBD1 agrees at 7 bases. The germline V gene has CDR1 KGHDR and CDR2 SFDVKD. The CDR3 has 17 amino acids. With 2 bases clipped from V and 5 bases from J, the junction kept 12 bases outside the gene matches. The CDR3 region has the DNA TGTGCCACCAGTGATTCGCGAAGGACAGGCGGCGGAGATACGCAGTATTTT. Amino acids: CATSDSRRTGGGDTQYF.

The chain combines TRBV7-9 with TRBJ2-3; 8 positions agree with TRBD1. CDR3 length equals 18 residues. Trimming at V came to 4 bases and at J to 3 bases, leaving 15 bases not matched to a gene. Germline CDR1 reads SEHNR; CDR2 reads FQNEAQ (reference sequence). In nucleotides, the CDR3 is TGTGCCAGCAGCTCCCAAACTTACAGGGGGATATCAACAGATACGCAGTATTTT. Protein product: CASSSQTYRGISTDTQYF.

This clone was detected once. The V call is TRBV6-5, the J call TRBJ1-5; a possible D gene is TRBD1 (6 bases). V lost 6 bases and J lost 2, with 14 bases in between. This CDR3 is built from 15 residues. The germline gives CDR1 MNHEY, CDR2 SVGAGI. The CDR3 nucleotides are TGTGCCAGCAGCAAAACAGGGCTGGGCAATCAGCCCCAGCATTTT. It encodes CASSKTGLGNQPQHF.

This chain's CDR3 is CASSPTLLPGTDYGYTF. For the CDR3, the DNA is TGTGCCAGCTCACCCACCCTCTTACCCGGGACTGACTATGGCTACACCTTC. J is TRBJ1-2 and V is TRBV18, with a weak D call TRBD1 (5 bases). V gave up 3 bases and J gave up 3 bases, with 20 bases separating them. This CDR3 comprises 17 residues. Germline CDR1 KGHSH, CDR2 LQKENI.

The chain uses TRBV30 and TRBJ2-7; D may be TRBD2 (7 bases). Germline loops: CDR1 GTSNPN, CDR2 SVGIG (reference sequence). The germline V and J ends were trimmed by 7 bases and 3 bases, with 16 bases remaining between them. The CDR3 runs to 13 residues. This CDR3 reads CAYREGSYYEQYF. Written as DNA, the CDR3 is TGTGCCTACAGGGAGGGCAGCTACTACGAGCAGTACTTC. The variable domain in full, with the rest retrieved from reference TRBV30 and TRBJ2-7, is SQTIHQWPATLVQPVGSPLSLECTVEGTSNPNLYWYRQAAGRGLQLLFYSVGIGQISSEVPQNLSASRPQDRQFILSSKKLLLSDSGFYLCAYREGSYYEQYFGPGTRLTVT.

This clone has just a few counts. The chain recombines TRBV29-1 with TRBJ1-2; D unresolved. The CDR3 has 14 residues. Per germline, CDR1 SQVTM and CDR2 ANQGSEA. V lost 3 bases and J lost 1, with 12 bases in between. The CDR3 loop is CSVEPVPFNYGYTF. CDR3 nucleotides: TGCAGCGTTGAGCCAGTACCGTTTAACTATGGCTACACCTTC.

This clone was observed once. V and J are TRBV19 and TRBJ1-1, with D unresolved. The CDR3 contains 15 residues. The germline V gene encodes CDR1 LNHDA and CDR2 SQIVND (reference sequence). V gave up 7 bases and J gave up 7 bases, with 22 bases separating them. The DNA of the CDR3 is TGTGCCAGTACCATTGGCGCAGGTACCAGAAATGAAGCTTTCTTT. Protein sequence: CASTIGAGTRNEAFF.

The chain carries TRBV11-2 and TRBJ2-7; D might be TRBD1 (8 bases). CDR3 length: 14 amino acids. Between the trimmed V and J ends, which lost 0 bases and 6 bases, there was a span of 12 bases. Germline CDR1 reads SGHAT; CDR2 reads FQNNGV. The CDR3 here is CASSLDYRGGEQYF. CDR3 DNA: TGTGCCAGCAGCTTAGATTACAGGGGGGGCGAGCAGTACTTC.

The V call is TRBV11-2, the J call TRBJ1-2; the match to TRBD1 covers 9 bases. The CDR3 has 14 residues. With V trimmed by 7 bases and J by 3 bases, 6 bases remained unmatched. CDR1 and CDR2 (germline): SGHAT, FQNNGV. In nucleotides, the CDR3 is TGTGCCAGCACAACCCGGACAGGGGACTATGGCTACACCTTC. As protein: CASTTRTGDYGYTF.

The chain employs TRBV29-1 and TRBJ1-1; D uncertain. The ends were cut back, 4 bases at V and 4 bases at J, with 4 bases in the middle. Germline V gene sequence: CDR1 SQVTM, CDR2 ANQGSEA. The CDR3 runs 10 residues. The CDR3 here is CSVGATEAFF. The CDR3 region has the DNA TGCAGCGTTGGAGCCACTGAAGCTTTCTTT.